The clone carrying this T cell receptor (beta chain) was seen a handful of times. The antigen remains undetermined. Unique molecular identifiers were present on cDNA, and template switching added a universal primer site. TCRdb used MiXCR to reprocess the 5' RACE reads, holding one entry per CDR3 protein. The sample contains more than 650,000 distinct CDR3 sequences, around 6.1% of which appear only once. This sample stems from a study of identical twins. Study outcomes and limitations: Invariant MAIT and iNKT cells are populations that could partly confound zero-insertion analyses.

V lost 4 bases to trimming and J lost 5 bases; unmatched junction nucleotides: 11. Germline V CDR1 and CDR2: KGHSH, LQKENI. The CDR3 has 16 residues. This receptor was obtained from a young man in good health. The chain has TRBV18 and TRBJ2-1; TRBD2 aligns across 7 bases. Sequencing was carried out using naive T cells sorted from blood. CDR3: CASSQKGLNSDNEQFF. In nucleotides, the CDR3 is TGTGCCAGCTCACAAAAGGGACTAAATAGCGACAATGAGCAGTTCTTC.